The 10 T cell receptor beta chains below all came from one sample that was sequenced in a study of T cell responses to AZD1222 COVID-19 vaccine. The table came from immunoSEQ multiplex PCR; TCRdb's copy has only in-frame clones and leaves some out. The sample contains some 120,000 clones, approximately 93% of which appear only once. The specimen was peripheral blood, collected on day 0 of AZD1222 vaccination. These receptors originate from an adult in good health.

The chain employs TRBV5-6 and TRBJ1-3; 7 bases match TRBD1. V shed 7 bases and J 2 bases; nucleotides not matched to a gene: 0. This CDR3 has 12 amino acids. The germline CDR1 and CDR2 sequences are SGHDT and YYEEEE. The CDR3 is CASGTAGNTIYF. The CDR3 nucleotides are TGTGCCAGCGGGACAGCTGGAAACACCATATATTTT.

The chain uses TRBV18 and TRBJ1-6, with 7 bases identical to TRBD1. This CDR3 is 17 amino acids long. Germline CDR1 reads KGHSH; CDR2 reads LQKENI. V was pared by 6 bases and J by 3 bases, with 11 bases of the junction left unmatched. The CDR3 loop reads CASSPRDSGLYNSPLHF. CDR3 sequence (DNA): TGTGCCAGCTCCCCCCGGGACAGCGGGCTCTATAATTCACCCCTCCACTTT.

The chain has TRBV6-5 and TRBJ1-1; D is possibly TRBD1 (5 bases). Between the trimmed V and J ends, which lost 4 bases and 8 bases, there was a span of 11 bases. Germline V CDR1 and CDR2: MNHEY, SVGAGI. The CDR3 contains 12 residues. CDR3 region: CASSSPDSEAFF. CDR3 nucleotide sequence: TGTGCCAGCAGTTCTCCAGACAGCGAAGCTTTCTTT.

This chain joins TRBV5-1 and TRBJ2-7; TRBD2 aligns across 8 bases. This CDR3 has 14 amino acids. V lost 4 bases to trimming and J lost 0 bases; unmatched junction nucleotides: 3. Germline V CDR1 and CDR2: SGHRS, YFSETQ. The CDR3 region is CASSRAGDSYEQYF. CDR3 in DNA: TGCGCCAGCAGCCGAGCGGGGGACTCCTACGAGCAGTACTTC. Together with reference TRBV5-1 and TRBJ2-7, the CDR3 gives the full variable domain: KAGVTQTPRYLIKTRGQQVTLSCSPISGHRSVSWYQQTPGQGLQFLFEYFSETQRNKGNFPGRFSGRQFSNSRSEMNVSTLELGDSALYLCASSRAGDSYEQYFGPGTRLTVT.

This clone has just one count. This sequence joins TRBV5-6 and TRBJ2-3; D call uncertain. Germline CDR1 is SGHDT and CDR2 is YYEEEE. With 2 bases removed from V and 2 bases from J, the gap between germline ends came to 9 bases. The CDR3 consists of 14 residues. The CDR3 region is CASSFGWDTDTQYF. The DNA for the CDR3 is TGTGCCAGCAGCTTCGGGTGGGACACAGATACGCAGTATTTT.

The chain uses TRBV7-6 and TRBJ1-6; 9 bases map to TRBD1. The CDR3 spans 13 residues. Trimming cost V 5 bases and J 14 bases; bases outside gene matches: 7. CDR1 and CDR2 from the germline V gene are SGHVS and FNYEAQ. This CDR3 is CASSEITGGTLHF. CDR3 nucleotide sequence: TGTGCCAGCAGCGAAATTACAGGGGGCACCCTCCACTTT.

This rearrangement joins TRBV27 to TRBJ2-1; TRBD1 matches 10 bases. V lost 5 bases, J lost 8 bases, and 12 bases stayed unmatched. Germline CDR1 MNHEY, CDR2 SMNVEV (reference sequence). The CDR3 length is 16 residues. The CDR3 DNA reads TGTGCCAGCAGTACATATGCGGGACAGGGGAGGGATGAGCAGTTCTTC. Its translation: CASSTYAGQGRDEQFF.

This chain joins TRBV20-1 and TRBJ2-7, with 7 bases fitting TRBD2. This CDR3 is 16 amino acids long. In germline, CDR1 is DFQATT, CDR2 SNEGSKA (reference sequence). J lost 3 bases, V lost 3 bases, and 14 bases had no gene match. The CDR3, as DNA: TGCAGTGCTAGTAGCTATGGTCGAGGGAGGGACTACGAGCAGTACTTC. As protein: CSASSYGRGRDYEQYF.

This sequence joins TRBV10-3 and TRBJ1-5; 10 bases match TRBD1. There are 16 residues in the CDR3. Germline V gives CDR1 ENHRY, CDR2 SYGVKD. The V gene end was trimmed by 2 bases and the J gene end by 2 bases; junction bases not matched to a gene: 3. In DNA form, the CDR3 reads TGTGCCATCAGTGAGGGGACAGGGGAAGGCAATCAGCCCCAGCATTTT. Protein sequence: CAISEGTGEGNQPQHF.

The chain links TRBV12-3 or TRBV12-4 to TRBJ1-2; 7 nucleotides agree with TRBD1. The CDR3 consists of 12 residues. Trimming at V came to 5 bases and at J to 5 bases, leaving 2 bases not matched to a gene. The CDR3 region is CASSRQGYGYTF. CDR3 sequence (DNA): TGTGCCAGCAGTCGACAGGGTTATGGCTACACCTTC.